This T cell receptor (beta chain) was identified in a study of T cells after yellow fever vaccination (dated by TCRdb to the late 2010s). About the investigation overall: Libraries from fractions with low cell numbers were prepared with the SMART-Seq v4 Ultra Low Input RNA kit. Bulk PBMC replicates and cell subsets were isolated from blood drawn at multiple timepoints before and after both primary and secondary immunization. The cohort comprised two healthy male donors, one aged 18 to 29 and one aged 30 to 40 years. To follow T-cell clones before and after both primary and booster YFV17D yellow fever vaccination, bulk TCR alpha and beta repertoires underwent longitudinal sequencing.

Points the paper makes about the study in general: Because abundant contaminating clonotypes from the bulk population could be contained in FACS-sorted repertoires, computational filtering was required. A small fraction of clonotypes appeared in both the CD4 and CD8 compartments, likely as a result of convergent recombination. The study included only a couple of donors, which limits how far the findings can be generalized. After the booster, most clones that had expanded after primary vaccination were detected again (around 97% of CD4 and roughly nine tenths of CD8), suggesting broad maintenance of memory. Compared with the primary T-cell response, the secondary T-cell response was weaker but faster, peaking on day 5 rather than day 15.

For CDR1 and CDR2, the germline V gene lists LGHNA and YNFKEQ. A distance of 10 bases separates the germline ends of V and J, which lose 1 base and 0 bases respectively. The CDR3 sequence holds 16 residues, the cysteine and phenylalanine included. Only the CDR3 DNA stays, 48 bases, in frame from base 1. The treatment or condition label corresponds to: live attenuated yellow fever vaccine strain. At each blood-draw timepoint, two biological replicates of bulk PBMCs were obtained. A standard Ficoll-Paque protocol was used to isolate PBMCs from peripheral blood. TriZol was used to extract RNA from bulk PBMCs, CD4 and CD8 fractions, and dextramer-positive and dextramer-negative fractions. Synthesis of TCR cDNA relied on 5'RACE template switching, a step that introduced a universal primer site along with unique molecular identifiers. Priming of cDNA synthesis was performed from both the TCR alpha and TCR beta constant segments. Library amplification used two PCR steps, and the second PCR step added sample barcodes and sequencing adapters. Sequencing of the libraries was done on either Illumina HiSeq 2500 (2x100 bp) or NovaSeq (2x150 bp). The paper's data handling went like this. Demultiplexing of reads and collapsing into UMI consensus sequences were performed with MIGEC, and V(D)J alignment was carried out with MiXCR. Using edgeR on replicate PBMC samples, clonotypes were called vaccine-responding if FDR was below 0.01 and the log2 fold change was above 5 up to day 15. Each bulk clonotype received a CD4 or CD8 identity based on whether the sequenced CD4 or CD8 repertoire contained that clonotype at higher abundance. TCRdb redid the processing of the public reads, applying fastp at Q25 and MiXCR, and retained in-frame beta chains. All rows with the same CDR3 protein become a single entry with the most common DNA and genes. V and J calls and clone size were set by TCRdb, not the authors. The sample includes some 400,000 distinct CDR3 sequences, with under 7.5% observed a single time. Approximately 15% of the sample goes to the ten largest clones.

This clonotype was detected many times. Its antigen has not been determined. Nothing much larger sits one base from this clone, and base qualities are not available. The TCR comes from a man aged 25 to 40 who received the YFV17D yellow fever vaccine. The chain uses TRBV4-2 and TRBJ1-3, with an unclear D gene assignment. Source: PBMCs, taken 5 days after the yellow fever booster vaccination. The DNA sequence reads TGTGCCAGCAGCCAAGGTTCCGCAAGCTCTGGAAACACCATATATTTT. This translates into CASSQGSASSGNTIYF.